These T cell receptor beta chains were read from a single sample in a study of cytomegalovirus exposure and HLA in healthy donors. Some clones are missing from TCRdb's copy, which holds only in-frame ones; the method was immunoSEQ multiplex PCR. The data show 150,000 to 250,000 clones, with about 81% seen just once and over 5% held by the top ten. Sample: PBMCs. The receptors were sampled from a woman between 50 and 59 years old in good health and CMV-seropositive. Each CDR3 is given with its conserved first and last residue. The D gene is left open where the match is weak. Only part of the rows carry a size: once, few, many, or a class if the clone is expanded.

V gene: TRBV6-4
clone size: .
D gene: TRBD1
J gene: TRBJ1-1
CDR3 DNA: TGTGCCAGGAGGGGGGACAGGGATCCCTTATCGCCCATGAACACTGAAGCTTTCTTT
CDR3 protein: CARRGDRDPLSPMNTEAFF

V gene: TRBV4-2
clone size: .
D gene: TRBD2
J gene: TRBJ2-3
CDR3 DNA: TGTGCCAGCAGCCAAGATGGCCGGGGGGACACAGATACGCAGTATTTT
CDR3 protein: CASSQDGRGDTDTQYF

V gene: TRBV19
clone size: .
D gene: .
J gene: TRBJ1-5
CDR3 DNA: TGTGCCAGTAGTTTAAACCGGGATAGCAATCAGCCCCAGCATTTT
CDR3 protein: CASSLNRDSNQPQHF

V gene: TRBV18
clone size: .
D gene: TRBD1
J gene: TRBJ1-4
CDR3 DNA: TGTGCCAGCTCACCAGGGGACAGATTAAATGAAAAACTGTTTTTT
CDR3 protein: CASSPGDRLNEKLFF

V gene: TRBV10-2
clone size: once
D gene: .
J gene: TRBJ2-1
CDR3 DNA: TGCGCCAGCAGTGAGTCACGGGGACTCCGTTTAGAGCAGTTCTTC
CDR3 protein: CASSESRGLRLEQFF

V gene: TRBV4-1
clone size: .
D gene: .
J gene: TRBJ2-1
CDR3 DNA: TGCGCCAGCAGCCAAGTAACGGGAGACAATGAGCAGTTCTTC
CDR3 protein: CASSQVTGDNEQFF

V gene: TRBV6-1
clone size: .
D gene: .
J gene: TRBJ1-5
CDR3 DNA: TGTGCCACATTACAGGGCCGGGTTTACAATCAGCCCCAGCATTTT
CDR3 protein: CATLQGRVYNQPQHF

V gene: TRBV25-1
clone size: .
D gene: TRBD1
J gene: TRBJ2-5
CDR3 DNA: TGTGCCAGCAGTGCCCGGACAGGGGGCGAAGAGACCCAGTACTTC
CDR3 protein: CASSARTGGEETQYF

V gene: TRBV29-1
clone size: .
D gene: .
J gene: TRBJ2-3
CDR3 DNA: TGCAGCGTTGAAGTTGGCAACACAGATACGCAGTATTTT
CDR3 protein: CSVEVGNTDTQYF

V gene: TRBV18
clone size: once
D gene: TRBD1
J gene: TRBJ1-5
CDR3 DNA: TGTGCCAGCTCGGAACAGGGGCACAATCAGCCCCAGCATTTT
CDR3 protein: CASSEQGHNQPQHF

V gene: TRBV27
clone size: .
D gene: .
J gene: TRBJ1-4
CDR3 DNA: TGTGCCAGCAGTCTAAGGGAGACCTCAAAACTGTTTTTT
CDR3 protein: CASSLRETSKLFF

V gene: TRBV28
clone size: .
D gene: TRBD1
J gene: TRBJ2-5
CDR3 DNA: TGTGCCAGCACTCACTTCAGCGGGCAGGGGGCGTTTGAGACCCAGTACTTC
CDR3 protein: CASTHFSGQGAFETQYF

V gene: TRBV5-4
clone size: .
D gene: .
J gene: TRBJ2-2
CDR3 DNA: TGTGCCAGCAGCTTGGCCATTAATACAGGGAGACTCACCGGGGAGCTGTTTTTT
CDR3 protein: CASSLAINTGRLTGELFF

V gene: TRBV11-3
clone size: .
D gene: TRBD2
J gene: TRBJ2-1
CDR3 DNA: TGTGCCAGCAGTCCTCCGGGACTAGGGTCCTACAATGAGCAGTTCTTC
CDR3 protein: CASSPPGLGSYNEQFF

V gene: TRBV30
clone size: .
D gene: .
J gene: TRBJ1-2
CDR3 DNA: TGTGCCTGGAGTCTAGAGAACTATGGCTACACCTTC
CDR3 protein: CAWSLENYGYTF

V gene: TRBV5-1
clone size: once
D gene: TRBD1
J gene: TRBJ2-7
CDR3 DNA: TGCGCCAGCAGTATTGGGACAGGGGCTTTCTACGAGCAGTACTTC
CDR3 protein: CASSIGTGAFYEQYF

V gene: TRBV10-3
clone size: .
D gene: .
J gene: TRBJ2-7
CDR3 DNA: TGTGCCATCAGTGAGATAGGAGGCGAGCAGTACTTC
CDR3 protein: CAISEIGGEQYF

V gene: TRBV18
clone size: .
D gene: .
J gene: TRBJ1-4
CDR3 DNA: TGTGCCAGCTCACAAAACTCCCCATCGGCAACTAATGAAAAACTGTTTTTT
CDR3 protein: CASSQNSPSATNEKLFF

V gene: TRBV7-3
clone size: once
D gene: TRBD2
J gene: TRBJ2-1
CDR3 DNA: TGTGCCAGCAGCCCCGGGACTAGCGTATACAATGAGCAGTTCTTC
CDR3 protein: CASSPGTSVYNEQFF

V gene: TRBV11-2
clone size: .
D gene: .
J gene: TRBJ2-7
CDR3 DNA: TGTGCCAGCACTCACTCTAGAGTTTCCTACGAGCAGTACTTC
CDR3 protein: CASTHSRVSYEQYF

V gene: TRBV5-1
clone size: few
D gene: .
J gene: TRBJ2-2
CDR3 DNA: TGCGCCAGCAGCTTACAGACGGATACCGGGGAGCTGTTTTTT
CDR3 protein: CASSLQTDTGELFF

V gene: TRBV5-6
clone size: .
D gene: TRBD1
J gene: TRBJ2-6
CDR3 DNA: TGTGCCAGCAGCTTCACAGGGGGCTTGGCCGTCCTGACTTTC
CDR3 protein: CASSFTGGLAVLTF

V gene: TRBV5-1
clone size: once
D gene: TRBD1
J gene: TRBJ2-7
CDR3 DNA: TGCGCCAGCAGCTTTCGACAGGGTATTTACGAGCAGTACTTC
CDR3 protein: CASSFRQGIYEQYF

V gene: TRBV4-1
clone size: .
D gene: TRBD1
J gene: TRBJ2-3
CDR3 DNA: TGCGCCAGCAGCCTACCGGGACAGGGGGCGATAGATACGCAGTATTTT
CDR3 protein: CASSLPGQGAIDTQYF

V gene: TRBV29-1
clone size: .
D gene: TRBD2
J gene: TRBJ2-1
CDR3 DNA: TGCAGCGTTGAGGGCGGACTAGCGGCATCCTACAATGAGCAGTTCTTC
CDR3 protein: CSVEGGLAASYNEQFF